These T cell receptor beta chains were read from a single sample in a study of T cells in tuberculosis. The method was immunoSEQ multiplex PCR; TCRdb's version includes in-frame clones alone and lacks a portion of them. This sample has about 22,000 clones, with around 97% found just once. The sequenced sample was PBMCs. These receptors all come from a donor aged 10 to 29 with latent tuberculosis or without tuberculosis infection. Both conserved end residues are part of each CDR3. The order of the fields is D gene, clone size, J gene, V gene, CDR3 protein, CDR3 DNA. A D gene is named only where the DNA matches it firmly. Rows give clone size only sometimes, using once, few, many, or a class for an expanded clone.

>TRBD2|NA|TRBJ2-7|TRBV4-1
CASSQDFWTSGSGEQYF
TGCGCCAGCAGCCAAGATTTTTGGACTAGCGGGAGCGGCGAGCAGTACTTC
>NA|NA|TRBJ2-2|TRBV9
CASSPYFIAESQGKRELFF
TGTGCCAGCAGCCCCTATTTTATCGCAGAGAGCCAAGGGAAAAGGGAGCTGTTTTTT
>NA|NA|TRBJ2-5|TRBV7-9
CASSPQGQETQYF
TGTGCCAGCAGCCCGCAGGGGCAGGAGACCCAGTACTTC
>NA|once|TRBJ2-3|TRBV10-3
CAISGGRQEADTQYF
TGTGCCATCAGTGGGGGTCGTCAGGAGGCAGATACGCAGTATTTT
>TRBD1|once|TRBJ2-7|TRBV6-6
CASRPGQGHEQYF
TGTGCCAGCAGACCAGGACAGGGCCACGAGCAGTACTTC
>NA|NA|TRBJ2-5|TRBV10-3
CATHRARRETQYF
TGTGCCACCCACAGGGCCCGGCGGGAGACCCAGTACTTC
>TRBD1|NA|TRBJ1-6|TRBV7-9
CASSTGGSPLHF
TGTGCCAGCAGCACAGGGGGCTCACCCCTCCACTTT
>NA|NA|TRBJ1-4|TRBV2
CARSEPPGEKLFF
TGTGCCAGGTCAGAACCCCCAGGAGAAAAACTGTTTTTT
>NA|NA|TRBJ1-1|TRBV19
CASTLSGPTEAFF
TGTGCCAGTACCCTATCTGGGCCCACTGAAGCTTTCTTT
>NA|NA|TRBJ2-5|TRBV4-1
CASSQGTPPETQYF
TGCGCCAGCAGCCAGGGGACTCCTCCGGAGACCCAGTACTTC
>TRBD1|NA|TRBJ2-1|TRBV15
CATSREGQGTYVQFF
TGTGCCACCAGCAGAGAGGGACAGGGCACTTACGTGCAGTTCTTC
>NA|NA|TRBJ2-2|TRBV5-1
CASSLEGHDTGELFF
TGCGCCAGCAGCTTGGAGGGACACGATACCGGGGAGCTGTTTTTT
>TRBD2|NA|TRBJ2-5|TRBV7-8
CASSLWGGVAKETQYF
TGTGCCAGCAGCTTGTGGGGGGGGGTAGCGAAAGAGACCCAGTACTTC
>TRBD1|NA|TRBJ1-1|TRBV7-8
CASSTRRQGWAFF
TGTGCCAGCAGCACACGGAGACAGGGGTGGGCTTTCTTT
>NA|NA|TRBJ2-7|TRBV5-4
CASSLDSSGTPYEQYF
TGTGCCAGCAGCTTGGACTCATCGGGAACGCCCTACGAGCAGTACTTC
>TRBD2|NA|TRBJ2-3|TRBV9
CASSVALAGGPPDTQYF
TGTGCCAGCAGCGTAGCGTTAGCGGGGGGCCCCCCAGATACGCAGTATTTT
>NA|NA|TRBJ2-3|TRBV6-6
CASSYGVGTSTDTQYF
TGTGCCAGCAGTTACGGAGTGGGGACTAGCACAGATACGCAGTATTTT
>NA|NA|TRBJ1-1|TRBV27
CASSLRAGVVTEAFF
TGTGCCAGCAGTTTAAGGGCGGGGGTGGTTACTGAAGCTTTCTTT
>TRBD2|NA|TRBJ2-1|TRBV10-1
CASSDPGGDSYNEQFF
TGCGCCAGCAGTGATCCTGGGGGGGATTCCTACAATGAGCAGTTCTTC
>NA|NA|TRBJ2-3|TRBV7-2
CASSRRGGLSTDTQYF
TGTGCCAGCAGCCGACGAGGGGGTCTAAGCACAGATACGCAGTATTTT
>TRBD2|NA|TRBJ2-7|TRBV2
CASSESRAGGVPQEEQYF
TGTGCCAGCAGTGAATCCCGAGCGGGGGGGGTCCCGCAAGAAGAGCAGTACTTC
>TRBD2|once|TRBJ2-3|TRBV9
CASSVWTSGGSDTQYF
TGTGCCAGCAGCGTTTGGACTAGCGGGGGGTCGGATACGCAGTATTTT
>TRBD1|NA|TRBJ1-2|TRBV30
CAWNNPRDRVRGYTF
TGTGCCTGGAATAACCCCCGGGACAGGGTGCGTGGCTACACCTTC
>NA|NA|TRBJ1-5|TRBV6-6
CASSLRAVGNQPQHF
TGTGCCAGCAGCCTCAGGGCAGTCGGCAATCAGCCCCAGCATTTT
>NA|NA|TRBJ1-5|TRBV19
CASTGGRHQPQHF
TGTGCCAGTACCGGGGGGAGACACCAACCCCAGCATTTT